This passage covers 28 T cell receptor beta chains from one sample sequenced in a study of T cells after yellow fever vaccination. TCRdb analysed the 5' RACE reads with MiXCR anew, one entry per CDR3 protein. This sample has around 500,000 distinct CDR3 sequences; roughly a fifth occur once, and the top ten carry approximately 16%. The sequencing used PBMCs, collected roughly 20 days after the first yellow fever vaccination. The receptors here all came from a man aged 18 to 29 who received the YFV17D yellow fever vaccine.

The chain couples TRBV14 to TRBJ1-1; TRBD1 matches 9 bases. The CDR3 sequence is 15 residues long. J was trimmed by 5 bases and V by 4 bases; bases with no gene match: 8. Per the germline V gene, CDR1 is SGHDN and CDR2 is FVKESK. The CDR3 DNA is TGTGCCAGCAGCCGTCCGAACAGGGGGCGGACTGAAGCTTTCTTT. Its protein is CASSRPNRGRTEAFF.

This clonotype has a handful of counts. The V gene is TRBV6-5, the J gene TRBJ1-1, with D perhaps TRBD1 (6 bases). CDR3 length: 12 amino acids. Trimming stripped 10 bases from V and 5 bases from J, with 14 bases between. The V gene's germline CDR1 is MNHEY and CDR2 SVGAGI. The CDR3 spells CATSKGGTEAFF. DNA for the CDR3: TGTGCCACCTCAAAAGGGGGGACTGAAGCTTTCTTT.

The rearrangement uses TRBV7-2 and TRBJ2-1, with D possibly matching TRBD2 (7 bases). Germline CDR1 SGHTA, CDR2 FQGNSA. V lost 3 bases and J 5 bases, leaving 14 bases between the germline ends. There are 15 residues in the CDR3. This CDR3 is CASSLTSGGDNEQFF. The CDR3 DNA reads as TGTGCCAGCAGCTTGACCTCGGGGGGCGACAATGAGCAGTTCTTC.

In its sample, this clonotype was seen a few times. The chain has TRBV7-2 and TRBJ2-2; D is unclear. Germline V gene data show CDR1 as SGHTA and CDR2 as FQGNSA. V was pared by 0 bases and J by 2 bases, with 7 bases between. The CDR3 covers 15 residues. The CDR3 nucleotides are TGTGCCAGCAGCTTAGCGCGGTCAAACACCGGGGAGCTGTTTTTT. It translates to CASSLARSNTGELFF.

The rearrangement links TRBV19 to TRBJ2-3; TRBD2 might be the D (6 bases). V lost 6 bases, J lost 4 bases, and 14 bases lay in between. The CDR3 is made up of 14 amino acids. The germline gives CDR1 LNHDA, CDR2 SQIVND (reference sequence). The CDR3 spells CASRQLAAADTQYF. The CDR3 DNA reads as TGTGCCAGTAGACAACTAGCAGCCGCAGATACGCAGTATTTT.

The chain uses TRBV24-1 and TRBJ2-2; perhaps TRBD2 as D (6 bases). Germline lookup yields CDR1 KGHDR and CDR2 SFDVKD. The CDR3 runs to 14 residues. Trimming cost V 11 bases and J 6 bases, with 18 bases left between them. The CDR3 sequence is CAIREGGVAGELFF. The CDR3 DNA reads as TGTGCCATACGGGAAGGAGGGGTGGCCGGGGAGCTGTTTTTT.

This clonotype was observed a few times. The V and J genes are TRBV4-3 and TRBJ1-2; 7 nucleotides agree with TRBD1. V shed 3 bases, J shed 2 bases, and the junction held 3 bases outside the gene matches. Germline V gene lookup returns CDR1 LGHNA and CDR2 YSLEER. The CDR3 is 14 residues long. CDR3 coding DNA: TGCGCCAGCAGCCAGGGACAGCAGAACTATGGCTACACCTTC. Encoded protein: CASSQGQQNYGYTF.

This clonotype has at least ten counts. V usage is TRBV5-5 and J usage is TRBJ2-5, with unresolved D. Trimming shortened V by 0 bases and J by 1 base, and 4 bases separated the two germline ends. Germline V lookup: CDR1 SGHKS, CDR2 YYEKEE (reference sequence). The CDR3 consists of 13 residues. The DNA for the CDR3 is TGTGCCAGCAGCTTGGGGGCCCAAGAGACCCAGTACTTC. Translating gives CASSLGAQETQYF.

This chain uses TRBV7-3 with TRBJ1-1; D unclear. Trimming took off 1 base at V and 3 bases at J, with 6 bases between the two ends. The CDR3 has 13 amino acids. Germline loops: CDR1 SGHTA, CDR2 FQGTGA. CDR3 sequence: CASSLRRHTEAFF. For the CDR3, the DNA is TGTGCCAGCAGCTTAAGAAGACACACTGAAGCTTTCTTT.

The rearrangement links TRBV5-6 to TRBJ2-7; the match to TRBD2 covers 10 bases. V was pared by 0 bases and J by 9 bases, with 9 bases of the junction left unmatched. The CDR3 has 15 residues. CDR1 SGHDT and CDR2 YYEEEE come from the germline V gene. The CDR3 here is CASSLADLGLAVQYF. The CDR3 nucleotides are TGTGCCAGCAGCTTGGCGGATCTTGGACTAGCGGTGCAGTACTTC.

This clonotype came up a few times. The rearrangement joins TRBV14 to TRBJ2-5; maybe TRBD2 (5 bases). Germline V CDR1 and CDR2: SGHDN, FVKESK. The CDR3 is 14 amino acids. Trimming shortened V by 6 bases and J by 2 bases, and 13 bases separated the two germline ends. The CDR3 DNA follows: TGTGCCAGCAGTCCGGGGTTCGAACAAGAGACCCAGTACTTC. This sequence encodes CASSPGFEQETQYF.

This chain links TRBV7-3 with TRBJ1-1, with D possibly being TRBD1 (5 bases). Trimming took off 1 base at V and 5 bases at J, with 14 bases between the two ends. The germline V gene encodes CDR1 SGHTA and CDR2 FQGTGA. The CDR3 covers 15 residues. The CDR3 loop is CASSLSPQGRTEAFF. CDR3 nucleotide sequence: TGTGCCAGCAGCTTAAGCCCCCAGGGCAGAACTGAAGCTTTCTTT.

This clonotype was detected only a few times. The chain links TRBV12-3 or TRBV12-4 to TRBJ2-2; D may be TRBD1 or TRBD2 (7 bases each). The CDR3 extends over 15 amino acids. Trimming shortened V by 6 bases and J by 7 bases, and 18 bases separated the two germline ends. CDR3 sequence (DNA): TGTGCCAGCAGCCAGGGGGGGCCGCGGGGCGGGGAGCTGTTTTTT. This gives the protein CASSQGGPRGGELFF.

This clonotype was seen a few times. This rearrangement joins TRBV7-2 to TRBJ2-1, with D tentatively TRBD2 (5 bases). This CDR3 comprises 14 residues. The V end was cut by 1 base, the J end by 8 bases, with 12 bases between. CDR1 is SGHTA and CDR2 is FQGNSA in the germline V gene. The CDR3 sequence is CASSLGVEADEQFF. DNA for the CDR3: TGTGCCAGCAGCTTAGGAGTAGAAGCGGATGAGCAGTTCTTC.

This clonotype turned up a few times. This sequence joins TRBV10-1 and TRBJ2-7; D remains unclear. Per the germline V gene, CDR1 is WNHNN and CDR2 is SYGVQD (reference sequence). V dropped 3 bases and J dropped 7 bases, with 1 base sitting between them. The CDR3 spans 9 residues. The CDR3, as DNA: TGCGCCAGCAGTGATGAGCAGTACGTC. Its translation: CASSDEQYV.

The rearrangement joins TRBV3-1 to TRBJ2-7; D assignment may be TRBD1 or TRBD2 (5 bases each). Looked up from germline, CDR1 is LGHDT and CDR2 is YNNKEL (reference sequence). The CDR3 has 16 residues. V lost 1 base and J lost 3, with 16 bases in between. This CDR3 reads CASSQGRSRGVYEQYF. In nucleotides, the CDR3 is TGTGCCAGCAGCCAAGGCAGATCCCGAGGGGTCTACGAGCAGTACTTC.

This clonotype was counted between two and nine times. The chain has TRBV6-5 and TRBJ1-1, with TRBD1 as a possible D gene (6 bases). CDR1 is MNHEY and CDR2 is SVGAGI in the germline V gene. V was shortened by 2 bases and J by 10 bases, with 17 bases between the two germline ends. This CDR3 comprises 14 residues. CDR3 nucleotide sequence: TGTGCCAGCAGTTACGGTCCGGGGGGGGCTGGAGCTTTCTTT. Translated, it gives CASSYGPGGAGAFF.

This clonotype has only one observation. The gene calls are TRBV5-1 and TRBJ2-5, with D possibly TRBD2 on 5 matching bases. The CDR3 spans 15 residues. V was shortened by 4 bases and J by 5 bases, with 18 bases between the two germline ends. The germline V gene encodes CDR1 SGHRS and CDR2 YFSETQ. In nucleotides, the CDR3 is TGCGCCAGCAGCACAACGGCCACGCGAGGGGAGACCCAGTACTTC. Amino acids: CASSTTATRGETQYF. Supplemented by reference TRBV5-1 and TRBJ2-5, the full variable domain reads KAGVTQTPRYLIKTRGQQVTLSCSPISGHRSVSWYQQTPGQGLQFLFEYFSETQRNKGNFPGRFSGRQFSNSRSEMNVSTLELGDSALYLCASSTTATRGETQYFGPGTRLLVL.

The chain has TRBV7-2 and TRBJ1-6; D may be TRBD1 (5 bases). Germline CDR1 and CDR2: SGHTA and FQGNSA. The CDR3 has 17 amino acids. Trimming removed 5 bases from V and 0 bases from J, with 14 bases in between. DNA of the CDR3: TGTGCCAGCAGCCCCCAGGGCCTAAGCTCCTATAATTCACCCCTCCACTTT. It encodes CASSPQGLSSYNSPLHF. Full variable domain (rest looked up from reference TRBV7-2 and TRBJ1-6): GAGVSQSPSNKVTEKGKDVELRCDPISGHTALYWYRQSLGQGLEFLIYFQGNSAPDKSGLPSDRFSAERTGGSVSTLTIQRTQQEDSAVYLCASSPQGLSSYNSPLHFGNGTRLTVT.

This clonotype came up a few times. This rearrangement joins TRBV27 to TRBJ2-3; TRBD2 aligns across 7 bases. The germline V gene encodes CDR1 MNHEY and CDR2 SMNVEV (reference sequence). V trimming: 1 base; J trimming: 3 bases; junction bases outside the gene matches: 7. The length of the CDR3 is 16 residues. CDR3 sequence reads: CASSLFTGGGTDTQYF. The CDR3 bases are TGTGCCAGCAGTTTATTTACGGGGGGAGGAACAGATACGCAGTATTTT.

This rearrangement joins TRBV7-2 to TRBJ2-4; D remains ambiguous. Looked up from germline, CDR1 is SGHTA and CDR2 is FQGNSA. The length of the CDR3 is 13 residues. The ends were cut back, 5 bases at V and 9 bases at J, with 14 bases in the middle. In nucleotides, the CDR3 is TGTGCCAGCAGCCCCCGAACTGATAGCATTCAGTACTTC. Translating gives CASSPRTDSIQYF.

This chain uses TRBV15 with TRBJ2-7, with 9 bases fitting TRBD1. CDR3 length: 13 amino acids. Looked up from germline, CDR1 is LNHNV and CDR2 is YYDKDF (reference sequence). The trim removed 5 bases at V and 5 bases at J, leaving 4 bases unmatched. This chain's CDR3 is CATSARTGDEQYF. The DNA of the CDR3 is TGTGCCACCAGCGCCCGGACAGGGGACGAGCAGTACTTC. The whole variable domain, filled in from reference TRBV15 and TRBJ2-7, reads DAMVIQNPRYQVTQFGKPVTLSCSQTLNHNVMYWYQQKSSQAPKLLFHYYDKDFNNEADTPDNFQSRRPNTSFCFLDIRSPGLGDTAMYLCATSARTGDEQYFGPGTRLTVT.

This clonotype appeared many times. The V gene is TRBV7-2, the J gene TRBJ2-7; perhaps D is TRBD1 or TRBD2 (5 bases each). Between the trimmed V and J ends, which lost 1 base and 2 bases, there was a span of 9 bases. The CDR3 extends over 14 amino acids. In germline, CDR1 is SGHTA, CDR2 FQGNSA. This CDR3 is CASSLGPGPYEQYV. CDR3 DNA sequence: TGTGCCAGCAGCTTAGGTCCGGGGCCCTACGAGCAGTACGTC.

V and J are TRBV12-3 or TRBV12-4 and TRBJ2-2; 12 positions match TRBD2. V was pared by 6 bases and J by 7 bases, with 3 bases of the junction left unmatched. The CDR3 spans 14 residues. Here the CDR3 reads CASRTSGGGGELFF. The DNA of the CDR3 is TGTGCCAGCAGGACTAGCGGGGGCGGCGGGGAGCTGTTTTTT.

The gene calls are TRBV12-3 or TRBV12-4 and TRBJ2-7; tentatively, D is TRBD2 (6 bases). V dropped 6 bases and J dropped 4 bases, with 16 bases sitting between them. The length of the CDR3 is 14 residues. CDR3 nucleotides: TGTGCCAGCAGCTTGGACCTTGGAGGGTACGAGCAGTACTTC. Amino acid sequence: CASSLDLGGYEQYF.

This clonotype was seen a few times. The chain employs TRBV5-1 and TRBJ2-1, with a weak D call TRBD2 (6 bases). This CDR3 has 16 residues. V lost 4 bases, J lost 8 bases, and 22 bases lay in between. CDR1 and CDR2 (germline): SGHRS, YFSETQ. CDR3 sequence reads: CASSRSGTESQYEQFF. The CDR3 DNA is TGCGCCAGCAGCCGCTCGGGGACTGAATCACAATATGAGCAGTTCTTC.

This clonotype was recorded at least ten times. The DNA of the CDR3 is TGTGCCAGCAGCCAAGAAGGGGGACCCACAGATACGCAGTATTTT. Protein product: CASSQEGGPTDTQYF. The J gene is TRBJ2-3, the V gene TRBV4-2; possibly TRBD1 for D (6 bases). This CDR3 contains 15 residues. V was pared by 0 bases and J by 2 bases, with 9 bases between. The germline CDR1 and CDR2 sequences are LGHNA and YNFKEQ.

The V gene is TRBV5-1, the J gene TRBJ2-7, with unresolved D. Germline V gives CDR1 SGHRS, CDR2 YFSETQ. This CDR3 is built from 13 residues. The germline V and J ends were trimmed by 0 bases and 2 bases, with 6 bases remaining between them. The CDR3 region has the DNA TGCGCCAGCAGCTTGGAGCCTGCCTACGAGCAGTACGTC. Its translation is CASSLEPAYEQYV.